The sequence of this T cell receptor beta chain was determined in a study of blood T cell repertoires in COVID-19. This CDR3 spans 17 amino acids. V gave up 5 bases and J gave up 0 bases, with 16 bases separating them. CDR1 and CDR2 (germline): SGHVS, FQNEAQ. Assay: immunoSEQ multiplex PCR; the TCRdb copy retains only in-frame clones and omits some. The profile covers fewer than 300,000 clones, with approximately 91% appearing a single time and 2% to 2.5% taken by the ten largest. This chain links TRBV7-8 with TRBJ1-4, with D perhaps matching TRBD1 (5 bases). This TCR came from a woman in her 30s with COVID-19, enrolled during active disease. Sequencing was done on a sample of peripheral blood. The CDR3 DNA is TGTGCCAGCAGCCGTTCGGGGGGAAGCTCAACTAATGAAAAACTGTTTTTT. Its protein is CASSRSGGSSTNEKLFF.